A single sample is the source of the 22 T cell receptor beta chains below, sequenced in a study of T-cell memory formation after mild COVID-19. Each CDR3 protein gets one entry after TCRdb re-called the 5' RACE reads with MiXCR. The sample gives some 600,000 distinct CDR3 sequences, 17% of which show up once; about 8.1% is in the top ten. Material: PBMCs or a T cell subset sorted from them (not recorded which). The receptors shown here come from an adult woman who had mild COVID-19 (a few samples of this study predate the infection). Cell type and time point are not known.

The CDR3 region is CATSDSPGTNTGELFF. DNA of the CDR3: TGTGCCACCAGTGATTCTCCAGGGACGAACACCGGGGAGCTGTTTTTT. This sequence joins TRBV24-1 and TRBJ2-2, with D perhaps matching TRBD1 (5 bases). Trimming stripped 2 bases from V and 0 bases from J, with 9 bases between. The length of the CDR3 is 16 residues. Germline V gene data show CDR1 as KGHDR and CDR2 as SFDVKD.

This clonotype was detected many times. This chain joins TRBV6-8 and TRBJ2-7, with D perhaps TRBD2 (5 bases). CDR3 length: 14 amino acids. V was clipped by 5 bases and J by 1 base, with 12 bases between them. Germline V gives CDR1 MNHGY, CDR2 SAAAGT. DNA for the CDR3: TGTGCCAGCAGTCGCCCTCGAGGGTCCTACGAGCAGTACTTC. This sequence encodes CASSRPRGSYEQYF.

The J gene is TRBJ1-2, the V gene TRBV29-1; no firm D call. V was cut by 6 bases and J by 4 bases, with 18 bases left in between. The CDR3 loop spans 14 amino acids. Germline loops: CDR1 SQVTM, CDR2 ANQGSEA. The CDR3 region is CSVHMDGGTYGYTF. In DNA form, the CDR3 reads TGCAGCGTCCACATGGACGGCGGTACCTATGGCTACACCTTC.

The CDR3, as DNA: TGTGCCAGCAGACTGAACGGGGAGCTGTTTTTT. Translating gives CASRLNGELFF. This chain links TRBV12-3 or TRBV12-4 with TRBJ2-2; D is unclear. The CDR3 runs 11 residues. Trimming stripped 6 bases from V and 7 bases from J, with 6 bases between.

A few counts support this clonotype. V gene TRBV3-1 combines with J gene TRBJ1-1; possibly TRBD1 for D (6 bases). Trimming shortened V by 4 bases and J by 10 bases, and 16 bases separated the two germline ends. The CDR3 has 13 amino acids. The germline V gene encodes CDR1 LGHDT and CDR2 YNNKEL (reference sequence). The CDR3 coding sequence is TGTGCCAGCAGCCGAGACAGGTACGCGGGAGCTTTCTTT. It yields the protein CASSRDRYAGAFF.

The CDR3 here is CASSRGRMNTEAFF. The CDR3, as DNA: TGTGCCAGCAGTAGGGGACGGATGAACACTGAAGCTTTCTTT. The V call is TRBV6-5, the J call TRBJ1-1, with D possibly TRBD1 on 5 matching bases. V gave up 5 bases and J gave up 0 bases, with 10 bases separating them. Per germline, CDR1 MNHEY and CDR2 SVGAGI. CDR3 size: 14 residues.

This clonotype was recorded a few times. The chain links TRBV27 to TRBJ2-1; D uncertain. Germline CDR1 reads MNHEY; CDR2 reads SMNVEV (reference sequence). V gave up 7 bases and J gave up 0 bases, with 16 bases separating them. This CDR3 spans 16 amino acids. For the CDR3, the DNA is TGTGCCAGCATGAGTGGAAGGATTAGCTCCTACAATGAGCAGTTCTTC. Its protein product is CASMSGRISSYNEQFF.

This clonotype was seen more than once but under ten times. V gene TRBV29-1 combines with J gene TRBJ1-2; maybe TRBD1 (5 bases). This CDR3 has 12 amino acids. Trimming removed 7 bases at V and 4 bases at J, with 13 bases between. CDR1 and CDR2 (germline): SQVTM, ANQGSEA. DNA for the CDR3: TGCAGCGCCTGGGGGGAGGGCTATGGCTACACCTTC. It is translated as CSAWGEGYGYTF.

The chain employs TRBV18 and TRBJ1-5; D remains ambiguous. V lost 2 bases, J lost 4 bases, and 6 bases lay in between. Germline V gene data show CDR1 as KGHSH and CDR2 as LQKENI. CDR3 length equals 13 residues. CDR3 sequence reads: CASSPGENQPQHF. The CDR3 DNA follows: TGTGCCAGCTCACCAGGGGAGAATCAGCCCCAGCATTTT.

In its sample, this clonotype was seen once. This chain uses TRBV7-9 with TRBJ1-2; TRBD1 might be the D (5 bases). The V end was cut by 4 bases, the J end by 0 bases, with 12 bases between. The CDR3 length is 15 residues. Germline lookup yields CDR1 SEHNR and CDR2 FQNEAQ (reference sequence). DNA for the CDR3: TGTGCCAGCAGCTCAGGGACCAGGGCTAACTATGGCTACACCTTC. It encodes CASSSGTRANYGYTF.

V is TRBV2 and J is TRBJ1-2; the D is unclear. Trimming stripped 2 bases from V and 4 bases from J, with 2 bases between. CDR3 length: 11 residues. Germline CDR1 and CDR2: SNHLY and FYNNEI. CDR3 residues: CASSELYGYTF. CDR3 nucleotides: TGTGCCAGCAGTGAACTCTATGGCTACACCTTC. The complete variable domain, with remaining parts taken from reference TRBV2 and TRBJ1-2, reads EPEVTQTPSHQVTQMGQEVILRCVPISNHLYFYWYRQILGQKVEFLVSFYNNEISEKSEIFDDQFSVERPDGSNFTLKIRSTKLEDSAMYFCASSELYGYTFGSGTRLTVV.

This clonotype has a handful of counts. The CDR3 coding sequence is TGTGCCAGCTCACCCCCGACAGGGGCGAGTAATGAGCAGTTCTTC. Residues: CASSPPTGASNEQFF. The chain links TRBV18 to TRBJ2-1; 8 bases line up with TRBD1. Per the germline V gene, CDR1 is KGHSH and CDR2 is LQKENI. The CDR3 loop spans 15 amino acids. The V gene end was trimmed by 3 bases and the J gene end by 7 bases; junction bases not matched to a gene: 8.

V gene TRBV5-1 combines with J gene TRBJ2-7; 7 nucleotides align to TRBD1. The V and J ends lost 5 bases and 0 bases, in that order; junction bases with no gene match: 8. Germline lookup yields CDR1 SGHRS and CDR2 YFSETQ. This CDR3 comprises 15 residues. DNA for the CDR3: TGCGCCAGCAGACCACGGACAGGTGACTCCTACGAGCAGTACTTC. Its protein product is CASRPRTGDSYEQYF.

This clonotype was detected only a few times. The V gene is TRBV25-1, the J gene TRBJ2-2, with TRBD1 as a possible D gene (6 bases). V lost 4 bases, J lost 6 bases, and 9 bases lay in between. There are 13 residues in the CDR3. Germline V gene data show CDR1 as MGHDK and CDR2 as SYGVNS. Written as DNA, the CDR3 is TGTGCCAGCAGTGCCCCAGGGGCCGGGGAGCTGTTTTTT. It codes for CASSAPGAGELFF.

The rearrangement links TRBV4-1 to TRBJ2-7; 7 bases map to TRBD2. This CDR3 has 16 amino acids. The trim removed 1 base at V and 2 bases at J, leaving 8 bases unmatched. Germline V gene data show CDR1 as MGHRA and CDR2 as YSYEKL. The CDR3 bases are TGCGCCAGCAGCCAAGCACGGGCGGGGGTAACCTACGAGCAGTACTTC. Its translation: CASSQARAGVTYEQYF.

This clonotype came up a few times. J is TRBJ2-7 and V is TRBV20-1; the D is unclear. The CDR3 is 12 amino acids. Between the trimmed V and J ends, which lost 5 bases and 1 base, there was a span of 9 bases. CDR1 is DFQATT, CDR2 SNEGSKA, per germline (reference sequence). Here the CDR3 reads CSARKESYEQYF. CDR3 coding DNA: TGCAGTGCTCGCAAGGAGTCCTACGAGCAGTACTTC.

This clonotype has a handful of counts. Here the CDR3 DNA reads TGTGCCATCTCCGGGACTAGCGGGAGGGCCTACCAAGAGACCCAGTACTTC. Its translation: CAISGTSGRAYQETQYF. V and J are TRBV10-3 and TRBJ2-5; TRBD2 matches at 16 bases. Trimming took 8 bases from V and 0 from J; bases not matched to a gene: 6. Germline lookup yields CDR1 ENHRY and CDR2 SYGVKD. This CDR3 region has 17 residues.

This chain uses TRBV4-3 with TRBJ2-2; a possible D gene is TRBD2 (5 bases). The V gene lost 0 bases and the J gene lost 9 bases, with 11 bases spanning the gap. CDR3 length: 14 amino acids. The germline CDR1 and CDR2 sequences are LGHNA and YSLEER. CDR3 loop: CASSQDTRKRELFF. CDR3 nucleotide sequence: TGCGCCAGCAGCCAAGATACTAGGAAAAGGGAGCTGTTTTTT.

In DNA, the CDR3 is TGCGCCAGCAGCCAAGTGACAGGGGACAGTGGCTACACCTTC. Protein product: CASSQVTGDSGYTF. The chain uses TRBV4-1 and TRBJ1-2; TRBD1 matches 8 bases. Germline V CDR1 and CDR2: MGHRA, YSYEKL. The V and J ends lost 1 base and 7 bases, in that order; junction bases with no gene match: 5. The CDR3 spans 14 residues.

This clonotype was observed many times. J is TRBJ2-3 and V is TRBV7-9; the D is unclear. Germline CDR1 reads SEHNR; CDR2 reads FQNEAQ (reference sequence). Trimming cost V 4 bases and J 2 bases, with 13 bases left between them. CDR3 size: 15 residues. The CDR3 reads CASSSTSQPTDTQYF. CDR3 sequence (DNA): TGTGCCAGCAGCTCGACCAGCCAACCCACAGATACGCAGTATTTT. Variable domain in full (rest from reference TRBV7-9 and TRBJ2-3): DTGVSQNPRHKITKRGQNVTFRCDPISEHNRLYWYRQTLGQGPEFLTYFQNEAQLEKSRLLSDRFSAERPKGSFSTLEIQRTEQGDSAMYLCASSSTSQPTDTQYFGPGTRLTVL.

The J gene is TRBJ2-5, the V gene TRBV7-9; possibly TRBD1 for D (6 bases). Trimming removed 5 bases from V and 1 base from J, with 14 bases in between. The CDR3 is 15 residues long. The germline CDR1 and CDR2 sequences are SEHNR and FQNEAQ (reference sequence). The CDR3 nucleotides read TGTGCCAGCAGCCCAACTTGGACAGCCCAAGAGACCCAGTACTTC. This translates into CASSPTWTAQETQYF. The full variable domain, in which reference TRBV7-9 and TRBJ2-5 provide the parts outside the CDR3, is DTGVSQNPRHKITKRGQNVTFRCDPISEHNRLYWYRQTLGQGPEFLTYFQNEAQLEKSRLLSDRFSAERPKGSFSTLEIQRTEQGDSAMYLCASSPTWTAQETQYFGPGTRLLVL.

The chain uses TRBV10-3 and TRBJ2-7; D call uncertain. The V gene's germline CDR1 is ENHRY and CDR2 SYGVKD. With 4 bases removed from V and 0 bases from J, the gap between germline ends came to 10 bases. The CDR3 extends over 14 amino acids. Here the CDR3 DNA reads TGTGCCATCAGTGGTAGTGTTGGCTCCTACGAGCAGTACTTC. This codes for CAISGSVGSYEQYF.